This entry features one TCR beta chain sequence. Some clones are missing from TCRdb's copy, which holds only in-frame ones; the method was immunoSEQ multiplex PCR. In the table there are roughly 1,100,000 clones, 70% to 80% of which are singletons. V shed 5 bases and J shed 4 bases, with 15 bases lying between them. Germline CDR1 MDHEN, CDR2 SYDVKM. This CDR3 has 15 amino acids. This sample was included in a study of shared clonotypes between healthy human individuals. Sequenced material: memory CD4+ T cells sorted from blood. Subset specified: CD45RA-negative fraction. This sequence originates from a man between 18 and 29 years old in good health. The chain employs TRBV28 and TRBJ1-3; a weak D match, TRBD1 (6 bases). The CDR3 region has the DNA TGTGCCAGCAGTCTGGGCGCGACAGGCGGAAACACCATATATTTT. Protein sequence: CASSLGATGGNTIYF.